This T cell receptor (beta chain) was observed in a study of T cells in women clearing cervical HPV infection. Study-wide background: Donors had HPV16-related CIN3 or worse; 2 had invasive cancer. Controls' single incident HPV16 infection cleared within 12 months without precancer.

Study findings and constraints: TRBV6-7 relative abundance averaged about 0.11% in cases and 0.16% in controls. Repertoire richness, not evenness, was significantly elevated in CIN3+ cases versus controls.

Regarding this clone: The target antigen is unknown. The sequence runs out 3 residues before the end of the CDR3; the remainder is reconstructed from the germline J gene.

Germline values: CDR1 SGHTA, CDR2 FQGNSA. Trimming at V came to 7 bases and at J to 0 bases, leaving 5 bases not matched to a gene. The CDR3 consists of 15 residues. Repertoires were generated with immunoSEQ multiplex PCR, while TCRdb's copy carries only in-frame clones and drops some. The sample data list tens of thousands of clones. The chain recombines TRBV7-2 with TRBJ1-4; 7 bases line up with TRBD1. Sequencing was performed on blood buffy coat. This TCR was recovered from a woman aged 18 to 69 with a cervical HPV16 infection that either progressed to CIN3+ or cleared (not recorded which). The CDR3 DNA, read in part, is TGTGCCAGCACCCAGGGGGGCACAACTAATGAAAAA. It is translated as CASTQGGTTNEK. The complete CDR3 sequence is CASTQGGTTNEKLFF.